This record looks at one T cell receptor beta chain sequence and its context. Its antigen specificity is not known. No much larger clone exists at a distance of one base, and base qualities are not known. Each collaborating institution followed its own protocols to collect whole blood in K2EDTA tubes. For TCRbeta analysis, collaborators shipped samples in one of three forms: frozen whole blood, isolated PBMCs, or DNA extracted from either of those sample types. The immunoSEQ Assay, a bias-controlled multiplex PCR, was used to amplify TCRbeta CDR3 regions from genomic DNA. Per the original workflow: Nucleated cell counts per sample were estimated from amplification of reference gene primers within the assay. To quantify the absolute abundance of each unique TCRbeta CDR3 rearrangement, sequence reads were collapsed and filtered. For each sample, productive Simpson clonality was calculated as the square root of Simpson's diversity index over productive rearrangements. Here the immuneACCESS table is served through TCRdb, limited to in-frame sequences with V and J called. Missing clones are a known gap in these copies; in checked studies unresolved V genes cover under half, and the rest lacks a known reason. The V and J calls and the clone size are those of that table, but D and trimming were determined from the DNA. The sample profile shows 95,000 to 100,000 clones; 92% of them were found once. Clones ranked in the top ten supply 4.5% to 6% of the sample.

Taken from cysteine to phenylalanine, the CDR3 has 15 residues. Left in the record is the CDR3 DNA by itself, 45 bases read in frame from the first base. The germline V gene (reference sequence) supplies CDR1 LNHDA and CDR2 SQIVND. V was cut back by 0 bases and J by 4 bases, leaving a gap of 13 bases between them. This sample stems from a study of blood T cell repertoires in COVID-19 (dated by TCRdb to 2018 to 2020). With respect to the entire study: Samples from collaborators originated in the United States, Italy and Spain and spanned both the acute and convalescent phases of COVID-19. Samples were obtained from the ongoing ImmuneRACE study (first 160 participants) and from 950 to 1,500 subjects provided by 6 global collaborators. The prospective study material was composed of cDNA or gDNA derived from T cells, B-cell-depleted T cells, or PBMCs. The repertoires were released in a freely available public database meant as a resource for research on the immune response to SARS-CoV-2. The dataset comprised deeply sampled blood TCRbeta repertoires from subjects exposed to, actively infected with, or recovered from COVID-19. Where available, HLA class I and class II types were obtained from metadata supplied by the sample provider rather than from assay-based typing. The sample metadata nearly always contained a de-identified subject ID, COVID-19 status, age in years and sex. What the study reported, not specific to this receptor: The quantity of clinical and demographic metadata differed by source and by participant and was supplied without curation.

The material sequenced was peripheral blood. This sequence uses TRBV19 and TRBJ2-7; the D gene is perhaps TRBD2, from 6 matching bases. The clonotype comes from a man aged 50 to 60 with active COVID-19. The DNA sequence reads TGTGCCAGTAGTATAGAAGGGACTGGGGCTTACGAGCAGTACTTC. This is translated as CASSIEGTGAYEQYF.